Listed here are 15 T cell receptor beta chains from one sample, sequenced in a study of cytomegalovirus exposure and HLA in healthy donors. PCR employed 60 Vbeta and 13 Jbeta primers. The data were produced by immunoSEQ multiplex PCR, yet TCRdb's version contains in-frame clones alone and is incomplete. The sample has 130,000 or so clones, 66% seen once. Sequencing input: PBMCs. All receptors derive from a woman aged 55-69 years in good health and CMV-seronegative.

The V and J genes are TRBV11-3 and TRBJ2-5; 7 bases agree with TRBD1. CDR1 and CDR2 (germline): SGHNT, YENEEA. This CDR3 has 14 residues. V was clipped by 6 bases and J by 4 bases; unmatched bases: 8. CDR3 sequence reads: CASSSDRYTETQYF. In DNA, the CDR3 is TGTGCCAGCAGTTCGGACAGGTACACAGAGACCCAGTACTTC.

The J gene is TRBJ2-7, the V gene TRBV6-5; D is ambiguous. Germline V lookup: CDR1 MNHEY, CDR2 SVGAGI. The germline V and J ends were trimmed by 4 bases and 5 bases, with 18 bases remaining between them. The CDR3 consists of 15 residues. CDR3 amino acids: CASSLWAASGDEQYF. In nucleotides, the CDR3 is TGTGCCAGCAGTTTATGGGCCGCTTCAGGTGACGAGCAGTACTTC.

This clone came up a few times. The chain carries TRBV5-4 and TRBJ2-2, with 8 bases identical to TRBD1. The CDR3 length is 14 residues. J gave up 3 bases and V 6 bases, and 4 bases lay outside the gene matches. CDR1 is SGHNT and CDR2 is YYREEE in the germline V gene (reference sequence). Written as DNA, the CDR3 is TGTGCCAGCACCCAGGGGGCGGACACCGGGGAGCTGTTTTTT. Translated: CASTQGADTGELFF.

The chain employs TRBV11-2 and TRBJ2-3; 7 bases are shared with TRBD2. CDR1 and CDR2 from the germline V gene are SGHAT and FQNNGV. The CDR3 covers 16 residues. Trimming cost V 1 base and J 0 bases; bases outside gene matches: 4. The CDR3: CASSLGPSGSTDTQYF. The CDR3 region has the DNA TGTGCCAGCAGCTTAGGTCCTAGCGGAAGCACAGATACGCAGTATTTT.

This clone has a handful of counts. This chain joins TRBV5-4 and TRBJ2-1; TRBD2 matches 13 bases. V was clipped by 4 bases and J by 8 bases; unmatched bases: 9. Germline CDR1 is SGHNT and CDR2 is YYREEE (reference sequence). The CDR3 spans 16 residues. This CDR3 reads CASSGQTSGRSDEQFF. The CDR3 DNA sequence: TGTGCCAGCAGCGGGCAGACTAGCGGGAGGTCGGATGAGCAGTTCTTC.

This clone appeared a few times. CDR3 DNA: TGCGCCAGCAGCCAGGGGTCAAGGACACTTTATGGCTACACCTTC. Residues: CASSQGSRTLYGYTF. The chain employs TRBV4-1 and TRBJ1-2; possible D gene TRBD1, 5 bases. V was cut by 3 bases and J by 5 bases, with 16 bases left in between. Per the germline V gene, CDR1 is MGHRA and CDR2 is YSYEKL. This CDR3 region has 15 residues.

The CDR3 sequence is CASSYVLAGGDTQYF. CDR3 sequence (DNA): TGTGCCAGCAGTTACGTACTAGCGGGTGGGGATACGCAGTATTTT. The chain couples TRBV6-5 to TRBJ2-3, with 9 positions matching TRBD2. Unmatched junction bases numbered 6, after V lost 2 bases and J lost 6 bases. This CDR3 contains 15 residues. CDR1 and CDR2 (germline): MNHEY, SVGAGI.

The DNA of the CDR3 is TGTGCCAGCAGCCAACGACAGGGTAATTCACCCCTCCACTTT. Amino acid sequence: CASSQRQGNSPLHF. V and J are TRBV7-6 and TRBJ1-6, with 7 nucleotides matching TRBD1. The CDR3 is 14 amino acids. CDR1 is SGHVS and CDR2 is FNYEAQ in the germline V gene. J lost 6 bases, V lost 5 bases, and 4 bases had no gene match.

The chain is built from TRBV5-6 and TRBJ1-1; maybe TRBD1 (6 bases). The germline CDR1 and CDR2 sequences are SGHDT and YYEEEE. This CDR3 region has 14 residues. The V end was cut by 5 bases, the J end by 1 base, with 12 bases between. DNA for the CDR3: TGTGCCAGCAGGTGGGGGCAAACGAACACTGAAGCTTTCTTT. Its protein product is CASRWGQTNTEAFF.

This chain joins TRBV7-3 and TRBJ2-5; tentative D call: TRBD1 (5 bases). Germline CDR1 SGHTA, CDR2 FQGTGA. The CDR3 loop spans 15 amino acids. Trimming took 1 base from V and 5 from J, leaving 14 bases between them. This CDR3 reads CASSLKRGTLETQYF. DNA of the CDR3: TGTGCCAGCAGCTTAAAAAGGGGAACCCTGGAGACCCAGTACTTC. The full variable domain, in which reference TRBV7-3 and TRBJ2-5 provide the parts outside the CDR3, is GAGVSQTPSNKVTEKGKYVELRCDPISGHTALYWYRQSLGQGPEFLIYFQGTGAADDSGLPNDRFFAVRPEGSVSTLKIQRTERGDSAVYLCASSLKRGTLETQYFGPGTRLLVL.

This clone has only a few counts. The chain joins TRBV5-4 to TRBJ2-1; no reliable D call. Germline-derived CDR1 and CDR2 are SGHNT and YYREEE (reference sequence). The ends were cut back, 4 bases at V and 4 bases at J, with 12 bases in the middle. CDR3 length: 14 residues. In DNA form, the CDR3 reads TGTGCCAGCAGCCAAGAGGTCGTATACAATGAGCAGTTCTTC. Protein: CASSQEVVYNEQFF.

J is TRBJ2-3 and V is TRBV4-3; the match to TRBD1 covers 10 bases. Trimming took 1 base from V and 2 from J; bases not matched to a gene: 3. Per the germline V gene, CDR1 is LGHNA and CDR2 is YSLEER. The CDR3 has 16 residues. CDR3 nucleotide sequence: TGCGCCAGCAGCCAAGGCGGACAGGGGGTCACAGATACGCAGTATTTT. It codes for CASSQGGQGVTDTQYF.

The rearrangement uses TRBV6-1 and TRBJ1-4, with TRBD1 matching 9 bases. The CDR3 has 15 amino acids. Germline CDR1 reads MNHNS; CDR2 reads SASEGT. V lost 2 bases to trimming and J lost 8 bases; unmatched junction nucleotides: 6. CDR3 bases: TGTGCCAGCAGTGAAATTGGGACAGGGCCAGAAAAACTGTTTTTT. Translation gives CASSEIGTGPEKLFF.

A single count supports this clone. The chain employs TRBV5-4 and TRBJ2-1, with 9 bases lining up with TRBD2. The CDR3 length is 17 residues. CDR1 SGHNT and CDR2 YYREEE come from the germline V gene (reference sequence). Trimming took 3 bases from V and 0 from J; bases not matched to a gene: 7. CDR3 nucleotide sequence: TGTGCCAGCAGCTGGGGGACTAGCCCTAGCTCCTACAATGAGCAGTTCTTC. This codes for CASSWGTSPSSYNEQFF.

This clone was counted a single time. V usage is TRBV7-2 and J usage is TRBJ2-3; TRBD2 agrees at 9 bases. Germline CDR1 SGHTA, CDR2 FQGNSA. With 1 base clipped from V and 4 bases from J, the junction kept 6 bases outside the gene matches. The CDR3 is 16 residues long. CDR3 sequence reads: CASSLVGGGAADTQYF. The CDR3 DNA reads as TGTGCCAGCAGCTTAGTCGGCGGGGGGGCCGCAGATACGCAGTATTTT.